These T cell receptor beta chains were read from a single sample in a study of cytomegalovirus exposure and HLA in healthy donors. Profiled with immunoSEQ multiplex PCR; TCRdb holds only in-frame clones, not every one. The sample records about 96,000 clones, around 74% being singletons. The sample consisted of PBMCs. These receptors were obtained from a woman in her seventies in good health and CMV-seropositive. The CDR3 runs from the conserved cysteine through the conserved F or W. D genes are given only for firm matches. Only some rows state a clone size, as once, few, many or a class for expanded clones.

V	D	J	size	DNA	CDR3
TRBV9	TRBD2	TRBJ2-3	few	TGTGCCAGCAGCGTAGGGATAGCGGGGGGGGTGGATACGCAGTATTTT	CASSVGIAGGVDTQYF
TRBV9	-	TRBJ1-5	-	TGTGCCAGCAGCGTAGGTTGGGACTCTAGCAATCAGCCCCAGCATTTT	CASSVGWDSSNQPQHF
TRBV28	TRBD1	TRBJ2-7	few	TGTGCCAGCAGGGGGACAGGGGGCTCCTACGAGCAGTACTTC	CASRGTGGSYEQYF
TRBV6-5	-	TRBJ1-4	-	TGTGCCAGCAGGGCCCCTAATGAAAAACTGTTTTTT	CASRAPNEKLFF
TRBV13	TRBD1	TRBJ1-1	-	TGTGCCAGCAGCCTCCGGGACAGGGTCAGTGAAGCTTTCTTT	CASSLRDRVSEAFF
TRBV10-3	TRBD1	TRBJ2-7	-	TGTGCCACACAGGGGGCCTCCTACGAGCAGTACTTC	CATQGASYEQYF
TRBV27	TRBD1	TRBJ1-2	once	TGTGCCAGCAGCCCGGGACAGGGATCGGGCTATGGCTACACCTTC	CASSPGQGSGYGYTF
TRBV18	-	TRBJ1-2	once	TGTGCCAGCTCACCACCCGGTTACCCCCCTGGCGGAGCACTAAACTATGGCTACACCTTC	CASSPPGYPPGGALNYGYTF
TRBV4-1	TRBD1	TRBJ2-7	-	TGCGCCAGCAGCCGAGGGACAGGGGGAATCTCCTACGAGCAGTACTTC	CASSRGTGGISYEQYF
TRBV11-2	-	TRBJ1-6	-	TGTGCCAGCAGCTTAGAGCCAGGAGGGGATTCACCCCTCCACTTT	CASSLEPGGDSPLHF
TRBV2	-	TRBJ1-4	-	TGTGCCAGCAAGGAGGATTCCGAAAAACTGTTTTTT	CASKEDSEKLFF
TRBV19	-	TRBJ2-7	few	TGTGCCAGTAGTCCGGGGGTCTACGAGCAGTACTTC	CASSPGVYEQYF
TRBV28	-	TRBJ2-3	-	TGTGCCAGCAGTTTATTCCTCCCGTCCAGCACAGATACGCAGTATTTT	CASSLFLPSSTDTQYF
TRBV5-1	-	TRBJ2-1	few	TGCGCCAGCAGCCTCGGGGCTAGCGTCTACAATGAGCAGTTCTTC	CASSLGASVYNEQFF
TRBV2	-	TRBJ2-7	-	TGTGCCAGCGCAGACAGGAACTCCTACGAGCAGTACTTC	CASADRNSYEQYF
TRBV6-6	-	TRBJ2-7	-	TGTGCCAGCAGCCGGGACGGGAGCTCCTACGAGCAGTACTTC	CASSRDGSSYEQYF
TRBV9	-	TRBJ1-5	few	TGTGCCAGCAGCGTAGGTACAGGGTATAGCAATCAGCCCCAGCATTTT	CASSVGTGYSNQPQHF
TRBV28	-	TRBJ2-7	few	TGTGCCAGCAGGACACAGACAGGTTTTGGTAGCGAGCAGTACTTC	CASRTQTGFGSEQYF
TRBV5-4	TRBD1	TRBJ2-5	-	TGTGCCAGCAGCAAAATTGGGACAGGCCAAGAGACCCAGTACTTC	CASSKIGTGQETQYF
TRBV27	TRBD1	TRBJ1-2	-	TGTGCCAGCAGTCTTCGACAGGGGGGTGGCTACACCTTC	CASSLRQGGGYTF
TRBV19	-	TRBJ1-5	-	TGTGCCAGTCAAACACGGACAGATAGCAATCAGCCCCAGCATTTT	CASQTRTDSNQPQHF
TRBV2	TRBD1	TRBJ1-2	-	TGTGCCCGACAGGGTTACCAGAACTATGGCTACACCTTC	CARQGYQNYGYTF
TRBV6-1	-	TRBJ1-1	once	TGTGCCAGCATAGATAGGACAGCACACACTGAAGCTTTCTTT	CASIDRTAHTEAFF
TRBV6-6	-	TRBJ1-5	-	TGTGCCAGCAACGGTGATCAGCCCCAGCATTTT	CASNGDQPQHF
TRBV10-1	TRBD2	TRBJ2-5	-	TGCGCCACCCAGCGGGGTTTCCAAGAGACCCAGTACTTC	CATQRGFQETQYF
TRBV10-3	TRBD1	TRBJ1-3	few	TGTGCCACCTCCCGACAGGGGACCTCTGGAAACACCATATATTTT	CATSRQGTSGNTIYF
TRBV11-3	-	TRBJ1-1	few	TGTGCCAGCAGCTTAGGACAGCTGAACACTGAAGCTTTCTTT	CASSLGQLNTEAFF
TRBV19	-	TRBJ1-6	-	TGTGCCACCATGGACAGAGGTAATTCACCCCTCCACTTT	CATMDRGNSPLHF
TRBV6-5	-	TRBJ1-1	-	TGTGCCAGCACAACCCCCTACGACACTGAAGCTTTCTTT	CASTTPYDTEAFF
TRBV7-2	TRBD2	TRBJ2-2	-	TGTGCCAGCAGCTCGGGACTAGCGGGGGGCACCGGGGAGCTGTTTTTT	CASSSGLAGGTGELFF
TRBV21-1	-	TRBJ2-7	-	TGTGCCAGCAGCACGCCGGGACTCTCGGGACGTAGCTTCTCCTACGAGCAGTACTTC	CASSTPGLSGRSFSYEQYF
TRBV7-9	TRBD1	TRBJ2-2	-	TGTTCCAGCAGCTCAGGACAGGGTAGGATATCGTCCGGGGAGCTGTTTTTT	CSSSSGQGRISSGELFF
TRBV21-1	-	TRBJ1-5	once	TGTGCCAGCAGCAAGGATAGGAGGGCGAGAGGCAATCAGCCCCAGCATTTT	CASSKDRRARGNQPQHF
TRBV4-1	TRBD1	TRBJ2-2	few	TGCGCCAGCAGCCAAGGGGGACAGGGGCAGAGGGAGCTGTTTTTT	CASSQGGQGQRELFF
TRBV7-2	-	TRBJ1-1	-	TGTGCCAGCAGCTTGAGGACTGAAGCTTTCTTT	CASSLRTEAFF
TRBV4-2	TRBD1	TRBJ1-1	-	TGTGCCAGCAGCCAAGATCCCCTACAGGGGCCGAACACTGAAGCTTTCTTT	CASSQDPLQGPNTEAFF
TRBV7-6	-	TRBJ2-7	once	TGTGCCAGCAGCTTAGGCACAGGGAGGGACGAGCAGTACTTC	CASSLGTGRDEQYF
TRBV2	TRBD2	TRBJ2-7	-	TGTGCCAGCAGCGGATGGACTAGCGGGGGGGAATACGAGCAGTACTTC	CASSGWTSGGEYEQYF
TRBV2	TRBD1	TRBJ2-1	-	TGTGCCAGCCGTCCCGGGACAGGGACCTACAATGAGCAGTTCTTC	CASRPGTGTYNEQFF
TRBV7-2	-	TRBJ2-1	-	TGTGCCAGCACCTCCCAGTGGGGGGGGGCCAGAAATGAGCAGTTCTTC	CASTSQWGGARNEQFF
TRBV14	TRBD1	TRBJ1-6	few	TGTGCCAGCAGCCAAGGGGACAGAACAGTGTCACCCCTCCACTTT	CASSQGDRTVSPLHF
TRBV5-6	-	TRBJ2-1	few	TGTGCCAGCAGTAGAAGGGGGGGGAATGAGCAGTTCTTC	CASSRRGGNEQFF
TRBV10-3	TRBD2	TRBJ2-1	once	TGTGCCATCATGAGGACTAGCGGGGGGGGCAATGAGCAGTTCTTC	CAIMRTSGGGNEQFF
TRBV9	TRBD1	TRBJ2-6	-	TGTGCCAGCAGCTCAGAAGGGACAGGGAAAAGATTGGGGGCCAACGTCCTGACTTTC	CASSSEGTGKRLGANVLTF
TRBV10-1	TRBD2	TRBJ2-1	-	TGCGCCAGCAGTGAAGGACTAGCGGGAGGGACAGGCAATGAGCAGTTCTTC	CASSEGLAGGTGNEQFF
TRBV10-2	-	TRBJ1-1	-	TGCGCCAGCACCGGGGGGACACCTAACTGGACTGAAGCTTTCTTT	CASTGGTPNWTEAFF
TRBV6-5	-	TRBJ2-6	-	TGTGCCAGCAGTTACACAGACTCTGGGGCCAACGTCCTGACTTTC	CASSYTDSGANVLTF
TRBV7-2	-	TRBJ1-6	-	TGTGCCAGCAGCTTAGATCAGGGCCCGAATTCACCCCTCCACTTT	CASSLDQGPNSPLHF
TRBV7-9	-	TRBJ1-3	-	TGTGCCAGCAGCCTCAGAGACAGCTCTGGAAACACCATATATTTT	CASSLRDSSGNTIYF
TRBV11-2	-	TRBJ2-5	once	TGTGCCAGCAGCTTATCGGTCAGGGGCGGGGAGACCCAGTACTTC	CASSLSVRGGETQYF
TRBV9	TRBD2	TRBJ2-7	-	TGTGCCAGCAGCGTAGCACTAGCGGATACCTACGAGCAGTACTTC	CASSVALADTYEQYF
TRBV19	-	TRBJ1-3	-	TGTGCCAGCAGGGGCCCTGGGTCGAGCTCTGGAAACACCATATATTTT	CASRGPGSSSGNTIYF
TRBV27	TRBD2	TRBJ2-7	-	TGTGCCAGCAGTTTTATGGCTAGCGGGCGCCACGAGCAGTACTTC	CASSFMASGRHEQYF
TRBV20-1	-	TRBJ2-7	-	TGCAGTGCTACAGGGATTTACGAGCAGTACTTC	CSATGIYEQYF
TRBV7-2	-	TRBJ2-6	-	TGTGCCAGCAGCCCGGGACAGGCCAACGTCCTGACTTTC	CASSPGQANVLTF
TRBV10-3	-	TRBJ2-5	few	TGTGCCATCAGTGACCCAGGGACAATTAAAGAGACCCAGTACTTC	CAISDPGTIKETQYF
TRBV6-1	-	TRBJ1-2	-	TGTGCCAGCAGTGAATACCCCGGGGGAGGGGGCTATGGCTACACCTTC	CASSEYPGGGGYGYTF
TRBV6-1	TRBD2	TRBJ2-3	-	TGTGCCAGCAGTGAAGCAACAAGCGGGGGGGCCTGGGCAGATACGCAGTATTTT	CASSEATSGGAWADTQYF
TRBV19	-	TRBJ2-4	once	TGTGCCAGTACGTGGCAAAACATTCAGTACTTC	CASTWQNIQYF
TRBV6-1	-	TRBJ1-3	few	TGTGCCAGCACTCCAGTTGCCTCTGGAAACACCATATATTTT	CASTPVASGNTIYF